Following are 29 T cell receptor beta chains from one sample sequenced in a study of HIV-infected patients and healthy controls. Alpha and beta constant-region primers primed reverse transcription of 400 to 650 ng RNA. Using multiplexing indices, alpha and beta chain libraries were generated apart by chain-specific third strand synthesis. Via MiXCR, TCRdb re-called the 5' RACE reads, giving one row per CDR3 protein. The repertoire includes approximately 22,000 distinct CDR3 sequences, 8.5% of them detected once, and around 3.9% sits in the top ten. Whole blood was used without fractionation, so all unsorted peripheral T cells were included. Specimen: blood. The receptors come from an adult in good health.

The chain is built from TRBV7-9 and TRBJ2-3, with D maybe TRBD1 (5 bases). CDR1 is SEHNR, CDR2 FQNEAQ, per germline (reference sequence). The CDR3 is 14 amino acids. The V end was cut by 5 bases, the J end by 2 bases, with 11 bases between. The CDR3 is CASSHSDITDTQYF. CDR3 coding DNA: TGTGCCAGCAGCCACTCGGACATCACAGATACGCAGTATTTT. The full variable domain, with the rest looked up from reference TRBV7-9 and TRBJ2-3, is DTGVSQNPRHKITKRGQNVTFRCDPISEHNRLYWYRQTLGQGPEFLTYFQNEAQLEKSRLLSDRFSAERPKGSFSTLEIQRTEQGDSAMYLCASSHSDITDTQYFGPGTRLTVL.

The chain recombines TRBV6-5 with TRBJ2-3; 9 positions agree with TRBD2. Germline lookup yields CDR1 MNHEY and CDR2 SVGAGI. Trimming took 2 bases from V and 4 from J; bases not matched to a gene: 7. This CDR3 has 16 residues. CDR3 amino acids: CASSYARQRGADTQYF. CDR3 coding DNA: TGTGCCAGCAGTTACGCTCGACAGCGGGGGGCAGATACGCAGTATTTT.

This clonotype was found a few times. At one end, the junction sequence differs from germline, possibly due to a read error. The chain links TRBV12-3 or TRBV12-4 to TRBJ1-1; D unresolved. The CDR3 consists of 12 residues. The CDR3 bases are TGCGTTGGACGGCACCAGAACACTGAAGCTTTCTTT. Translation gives CVGRHQNTEAFF.

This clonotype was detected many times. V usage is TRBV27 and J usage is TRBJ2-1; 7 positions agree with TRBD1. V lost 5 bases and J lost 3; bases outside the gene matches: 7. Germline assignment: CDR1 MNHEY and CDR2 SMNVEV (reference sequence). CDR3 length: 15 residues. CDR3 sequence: CASSIGTAGYNEQFF. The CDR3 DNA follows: TGTGCCAGCAGTATAGGGACAGCAGGCTACAATGAGCAGTTCTTC.

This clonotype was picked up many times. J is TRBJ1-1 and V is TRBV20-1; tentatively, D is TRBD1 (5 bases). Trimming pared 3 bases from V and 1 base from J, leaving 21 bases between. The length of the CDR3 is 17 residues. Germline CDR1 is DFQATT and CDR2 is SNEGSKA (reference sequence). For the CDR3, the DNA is TGCAGTGCTAGGCTGGACACCTATTATCTCAAGAACACTGAAGCTTTCTTT. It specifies CSARLDTYYLKNTEAFF.

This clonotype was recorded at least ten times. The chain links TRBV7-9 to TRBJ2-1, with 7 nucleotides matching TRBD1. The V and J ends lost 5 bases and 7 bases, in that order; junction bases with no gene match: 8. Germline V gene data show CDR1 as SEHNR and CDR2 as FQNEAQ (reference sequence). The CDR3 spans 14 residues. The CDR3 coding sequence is TGTGCCAGCAGCCACGGACAGGCGGTGAATGAGCAGTTCTTC. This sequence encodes CASSHGQAVNEQFF.

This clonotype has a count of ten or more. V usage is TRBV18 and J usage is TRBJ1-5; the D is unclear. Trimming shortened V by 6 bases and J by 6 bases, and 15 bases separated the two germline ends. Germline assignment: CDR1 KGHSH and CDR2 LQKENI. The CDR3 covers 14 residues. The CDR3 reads CASSPGRELQPQHF. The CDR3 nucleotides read TGTGCCAGCTCCCCTGGAAGGGAACTTCAGCCCCAGCATTTT.

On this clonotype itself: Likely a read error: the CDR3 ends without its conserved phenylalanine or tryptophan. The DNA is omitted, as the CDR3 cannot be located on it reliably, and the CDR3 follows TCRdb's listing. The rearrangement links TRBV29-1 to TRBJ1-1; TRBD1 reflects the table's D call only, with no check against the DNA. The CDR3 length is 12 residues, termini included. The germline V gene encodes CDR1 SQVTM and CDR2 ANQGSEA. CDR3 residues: CSVEKGDTEAGG.

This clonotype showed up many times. The CDR3 bases are TGTGCCAGCAGTTACCAGGGATTGAAAAGCAATCAGCCCCAGCATTTT. Translated: CASSYQGLKSNQPQHF. The chain joins TRBV6-2 or TRBV6-3 to TRBJ1-5; TRBD1 might be the D (5 bases). V lost 2 bases and J lost 1, with 12 bases in between. CDR1 is MNHEY, CDR2 SVGEGT, per germline. The CDR3 loop spans 16 amino acids.

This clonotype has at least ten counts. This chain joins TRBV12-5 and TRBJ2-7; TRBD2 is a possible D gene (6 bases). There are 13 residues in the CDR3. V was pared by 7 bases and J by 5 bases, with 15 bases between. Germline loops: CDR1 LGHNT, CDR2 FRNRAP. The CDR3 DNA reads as TGTGCTAGTGCCGCAGGAGGGTTCAACGAGCAGTACTTC. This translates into CASAAGGFNEQYF. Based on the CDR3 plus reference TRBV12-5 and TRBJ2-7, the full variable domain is DARVTQTPRHKVTEMGQEVTMRCQPILGHNTVFWYRQTMMQGLELLAYFRNRAPLDDSGMPKDRFSAEMPDATLATLKIQPSEPRDSAVYFCASAAGGFNEQYFGPGTRLTVT.

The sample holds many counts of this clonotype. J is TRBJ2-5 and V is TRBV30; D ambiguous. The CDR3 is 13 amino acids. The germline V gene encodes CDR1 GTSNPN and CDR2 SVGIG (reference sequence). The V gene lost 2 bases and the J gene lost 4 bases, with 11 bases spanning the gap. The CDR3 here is CAWSPAVLETQYF. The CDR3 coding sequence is TGTGCCTGGAGTCCGGCAGTCCTAGAGACCCAGTACTTC.

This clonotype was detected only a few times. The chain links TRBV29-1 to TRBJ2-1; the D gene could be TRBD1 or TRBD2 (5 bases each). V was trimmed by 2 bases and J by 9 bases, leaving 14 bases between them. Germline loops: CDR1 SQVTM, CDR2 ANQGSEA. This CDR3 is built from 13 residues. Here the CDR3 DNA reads TGCAGCGTTGAAATCGGGACCCACGGTGAGCAGTTCTTC. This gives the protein CSVEIGTHGEQFF.

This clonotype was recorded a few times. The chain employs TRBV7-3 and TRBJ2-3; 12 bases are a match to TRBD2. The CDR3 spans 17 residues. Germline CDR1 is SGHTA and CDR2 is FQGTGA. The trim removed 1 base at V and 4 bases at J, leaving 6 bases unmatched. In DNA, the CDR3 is TGTGCCAGCAGCTTAAACAGACTAGCGGGGGCTCCAGATACGCAGTATTTT. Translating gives CASSLNRLAGAPDTQYF.

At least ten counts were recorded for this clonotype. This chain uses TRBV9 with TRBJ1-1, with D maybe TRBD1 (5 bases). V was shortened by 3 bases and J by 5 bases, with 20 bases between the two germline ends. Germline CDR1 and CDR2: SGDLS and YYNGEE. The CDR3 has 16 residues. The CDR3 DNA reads TGTGCCAGCAGCGCCAACTGGGTGGTTCAGGGAACTGAAGCTTTCTTT. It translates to CASSANWVVQGTEAFF.

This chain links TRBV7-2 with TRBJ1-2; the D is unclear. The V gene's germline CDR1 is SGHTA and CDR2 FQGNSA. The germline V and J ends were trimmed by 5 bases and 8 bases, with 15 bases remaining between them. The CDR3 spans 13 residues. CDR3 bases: TGTGCCAGCAGCCGATATAAAACGGCCGGCTACACCTTC. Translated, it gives CASSRYKTAGYTF.

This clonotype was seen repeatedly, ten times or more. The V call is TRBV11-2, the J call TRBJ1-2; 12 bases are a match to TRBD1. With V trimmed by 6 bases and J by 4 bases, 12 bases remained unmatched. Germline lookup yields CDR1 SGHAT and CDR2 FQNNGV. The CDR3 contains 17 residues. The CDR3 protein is CASSYAGTGGRSYGYTF. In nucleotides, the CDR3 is TGTGCCAGCAGTTACGCCGGGACAGGGGGCCGCTCCTATGGCTACACCTTC.

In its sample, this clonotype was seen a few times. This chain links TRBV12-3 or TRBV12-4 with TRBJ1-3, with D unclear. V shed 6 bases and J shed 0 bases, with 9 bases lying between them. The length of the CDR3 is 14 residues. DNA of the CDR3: TGTGCCAGCAGCTCCGGAAACTCTGGAAACACCATATATTTT. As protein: CASSSGNSGNTIYF.

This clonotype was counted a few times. DNA for the CDR3: TGTGCCAGCAGTCGGGGGCGCGAGGGACAGCCCCAGCATTTT. Translating gives CASSRGREGQPQHF. V and J are TRBV28 and TRBJ1-5; TRBD1 is a possible D gene (6 bases). This CDR3 spans 14 amino acids. Germline assignment: CDR1 MDHEN and CDR2 SYDVKM. Trimming removed 5 bases at V and 7 bases at J, with 15 bases between.

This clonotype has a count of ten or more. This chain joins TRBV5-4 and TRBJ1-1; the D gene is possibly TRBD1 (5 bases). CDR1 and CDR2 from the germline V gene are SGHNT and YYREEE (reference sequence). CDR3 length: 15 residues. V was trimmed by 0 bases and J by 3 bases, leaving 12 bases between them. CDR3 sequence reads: CASSLAGARDTEAFF. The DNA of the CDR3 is TGTGCCAGCAGCTTGGCCGGGGCGCGGGACACTGAAGCTTTCTTT.

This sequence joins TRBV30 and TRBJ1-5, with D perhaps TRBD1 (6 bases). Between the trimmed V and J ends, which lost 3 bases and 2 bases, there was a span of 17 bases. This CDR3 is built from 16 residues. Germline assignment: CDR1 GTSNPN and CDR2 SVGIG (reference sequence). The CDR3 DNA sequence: TGTGCCTGGAGCCGAGAGGGGGGAAGACGCAATCAGCCCCAGCATTTT. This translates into CAWSREGGRRNQPQHF. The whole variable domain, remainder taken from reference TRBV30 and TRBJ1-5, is SQTIHQWPATLVQPVGSPLSLECTVEGTSNPNLYWYRQAAGRGLQLLFYSVGIGQISSEVPQNLSASRPQDRQFILSSKKLLLSDSGFYLCAWSREGGRRNQPQHFGDGTRLSIL.

The CDR3 DNA reads TGTGCCAGCAGCACGTCCACAGATACGCAGTATTTT. This translates into CASSTSTDTQYF. The chain joins TRBV7-6 to TRBJ2-3, with unresolved D. CDR1 and CDR2 from the germline V gene are SGHVS and FNYEAQ. The CDR3 consists of 12 residues. The V end lost 5 bases, the J end lost 2 bases, and 5 bases lay between the germline ends.

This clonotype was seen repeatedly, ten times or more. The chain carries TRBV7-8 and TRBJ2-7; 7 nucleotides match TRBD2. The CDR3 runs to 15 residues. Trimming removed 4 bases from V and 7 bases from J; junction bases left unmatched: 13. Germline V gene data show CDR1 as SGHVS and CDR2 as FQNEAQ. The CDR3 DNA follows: TGTGCCAGCAGCTCCCTGGAGACCCCGCGGGAGGAGCAGTACTTC. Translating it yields CASSSLETPREEQYF.

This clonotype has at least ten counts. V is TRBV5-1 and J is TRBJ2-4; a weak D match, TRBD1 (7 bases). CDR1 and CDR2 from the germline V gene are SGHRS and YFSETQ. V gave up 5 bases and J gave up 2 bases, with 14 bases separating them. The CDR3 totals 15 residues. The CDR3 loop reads CASRSEGATKNIQYF. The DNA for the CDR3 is TGCGCCAGCAGGTCGGAGGGGGCGACCAAAAACATTCAGTACTTC.

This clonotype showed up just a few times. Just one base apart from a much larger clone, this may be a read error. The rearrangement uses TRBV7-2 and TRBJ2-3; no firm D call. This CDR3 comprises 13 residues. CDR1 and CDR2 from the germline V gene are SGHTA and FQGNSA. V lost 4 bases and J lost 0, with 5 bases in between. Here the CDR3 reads CASSWASTDTQYF. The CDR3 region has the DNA TGTGCCAGCAGCTGGGCTAGCACAGATACGCAGTATTTT.

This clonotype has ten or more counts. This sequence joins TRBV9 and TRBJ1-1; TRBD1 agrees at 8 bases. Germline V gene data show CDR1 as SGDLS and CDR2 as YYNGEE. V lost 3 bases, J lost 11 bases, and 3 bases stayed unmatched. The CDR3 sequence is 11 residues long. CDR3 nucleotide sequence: TGTGCCAGCAGCGGAAGACAGGGGGCTTTCTTT. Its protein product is CASSGRQGAFF. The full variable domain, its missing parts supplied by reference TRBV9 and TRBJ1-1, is DSGVTQTPKHLITATGQRVTLRCSPRSGDLSVYWYQQSLDQGLQFLIQYYNGEERAKGNILERFSAQQFPDLHSELNLSSLELGDSALYFCASSGRQGAFFGQGTRLTVV.

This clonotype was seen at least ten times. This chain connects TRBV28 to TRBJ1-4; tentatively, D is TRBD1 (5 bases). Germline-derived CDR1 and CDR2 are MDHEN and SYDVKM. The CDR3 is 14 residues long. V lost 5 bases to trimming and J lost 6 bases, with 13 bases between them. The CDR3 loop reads CASSGGVSYEKLFF. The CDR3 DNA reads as TGTGCCAGCAGTGGAGGGGTATCGTATGAAAAACTGTTTTTT.

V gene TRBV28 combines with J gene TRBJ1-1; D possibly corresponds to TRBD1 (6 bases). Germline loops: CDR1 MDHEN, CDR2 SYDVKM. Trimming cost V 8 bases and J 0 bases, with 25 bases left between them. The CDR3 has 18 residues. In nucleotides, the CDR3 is TGTGCCAGCCGCCTTCCGGGGGGGGGGGCCGCCGTGAACACTGAAGCTTTCTTT. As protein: CASRLPGGGAAVNTEAFF.

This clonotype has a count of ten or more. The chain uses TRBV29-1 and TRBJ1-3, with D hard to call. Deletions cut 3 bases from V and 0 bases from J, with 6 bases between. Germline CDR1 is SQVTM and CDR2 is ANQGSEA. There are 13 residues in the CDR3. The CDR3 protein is CSVDFLSGNTIYF. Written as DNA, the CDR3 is TGCAGCGTTGACTTCCTCTCTGGAAACACCATATATTTT.

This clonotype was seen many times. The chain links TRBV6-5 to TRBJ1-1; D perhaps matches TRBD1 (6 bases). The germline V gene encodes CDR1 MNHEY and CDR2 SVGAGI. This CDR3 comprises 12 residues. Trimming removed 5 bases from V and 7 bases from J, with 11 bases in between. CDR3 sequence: CASSQMTGEAFF. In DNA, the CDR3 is TGTGCCAGCAGTCAAATGACAGGTGAAGCTTTCTTT.